Listed here are 14 T cell receptor beta chains from one sample, sequenced in a study of blood T cell repertoires in COVID-19. The protocol was immunoSEQ multiplex PCR, while the TCRdb copy is restricted to in-frame clones and leaves out a portion. The data contain approximately 170,000 clones, approximately 91% of them singletons. Source material: peripheral blood. The receptors originated from a man younger than 40 with acute or convalescent COVID-19.

V is TRBV5-5 and J is TRBJ1-2; 12 nucleotides line up with TRBD1. CDR1 and CDR2 (germline): SGHKS, YYEKEE (reference sequence). The length of the CDR3 is 17 residues. The junction had 7 bases not matched to a gene; V was cut back by 0 bases and J by 4 bases. The CDR3 DNA reads as TGTGCCAGCAGCTTGGCCGGGACAGGGGGCCGGGGCTATGGCTACACCTTC. Its protein is CASSLAGTGGRGYGYTF.

The chain has TRBV20-1 and TRBJ2-3; D not resolved. V was pared by 7 bases and J by 5 bases, with 10 bases between. Germline loops: CDR1 DFQATT, CDR2 SNEGSKA (reference sequence). There are 11 residues in the CDR3. The CDR3 DNA sequence: TGCAGTGTAGAAACTTTAGATACGCAGTATTTT. Amino acid sequence: CSVETLDTQYF.

The DNA for the CDR3 is TGTGCCAGTAGTATCCGACAGGGTCTATACGAGCAGTACTTC. Protein sequence: CASSIRQGLYEQYF. V and J are TRBV19 and TRBJ2-7; TRBD1 matches 7 bases. There are 14 residues in the CDR3. Germline CDR1 is LNHDA and CDR2 is SQIVND (reference sequence). The V gene end was trimmed by 3 bases and the J gene end by 4 bases; junction bases not matched to a gene: 6. The entire variable domain, with the rest obtained from reference TRBV19 and TRBJ2-7, is as follows: DGGITQSPKYLFRKEGQNVTLSCEQNLNHDAMYWYRQDPGQGLRLIYYSQIVNDFQKGDIAEGYSVSREKKESFPLTVTSAQKNPTAFYLCASSIRQGLYEQYFGPGTRLTVT.

The chain has TRBV28 and TRBJ2-3; TRBD2 agrees at 8 bases. The V and J ends lost 6 bases and 9 bases, in that order; junction bases with no gene match: 17. Germline CDR1 is MDHEN and CDR2 is SYDVKM. The CDR3 has 16 amino acids. CDR3 residues: CASRQVGTRPMGTQYF. As DNA, the CDR3 is TGTGCCAGCAGGCAGGTGGGGACTAGACCTATGGGGACGCAGTATTTT.

The V call is TRBV11-2, the J call TRBJ1-4; D is perhaps TRBD1 (6 bases). The CDR3 is 14 amino acids. The V end lost 4 bases, the J end lost 4 bases, and 10 bases lay between the germline ends. CDR1 SGHAT and CDR2 FQNNGV come from the germline V gene. The CDR3 protein is CASSWGPINEKLFF. The CDR3 DNA follows: TGTGCCAGCAGCTGGGGGCCAATTAATGAAAAACTGTTTTTT.

The chain couples TRBV2 to TRBJ2-2; possible D gene TRBD2, 6 bases. Germline CDR1 and CDR2: SNHLY and FYNNEI. This CDR3 spans 14 amino acids. V lost 3 bases to trimming and J lost 8 bases, with 13 bases between them. The CDR3 sequence: CASSDQGGSGELFF. In nucleotides, the CDR3 is TGTGCCAGCAGTGACCAGGGAGGTTCGGGGGAGCTGTTTTTT. Looking up the rest from reference TRBV2 and TRBJ2-2 gives the full variable domain: EPEVTQTPSHQVTQMGQEVILRCVPISNHLYFYWYRQILGQKVEFLVSFYNNEISEKSEIFDDQFSVERPDGSNFTLKIRSTKLEDSAMYFCASSDQGGSGELFFGEGSRLTVL.

This chain links TRBV27 with TRBJ1-2, with D perhaps matching TRBD1 (5 bases). This CDR3 has 13 amino acids. Trimming took 2 bases from V and 2 from J, leaving 6 bases between them. CDR1 is MNHEY, CDR2 SMNVEV, per germline (reference sequence). The CDR3 DNA sequence: TGTGCCAGCAGTTTACAGGGCAACTATGGCTACACCTTC. As protein: CASSLQGNYGYTF.

The chain couples TRBV7-2 to TRBJ2-1; D might be TRBD2 (5 bases). The germline V gene has CDR1 SGHTA and CDR2 FQGNSA. V shed 11 bases and J shed 6 bases, with 23 bases lying between them. This CDR3 comprises 15 residues. CDR3 in DNA: TGTGCCGGATCCGATCGACCGGGGAGAGGCAATGAGCAGTTCTTC. Protein sequence: CAGSDRPGRGNEQFF.

The V call is TRBV7-2, the J call TRBJ2-3; 14 positions match TRBD2. This CDR3 spans 17 amino acids. V was pared by 0 bases and J by 3 bases, with 2 bases of the junction left unmatched. Germline values: CDR1 SGHTA, CDR2 FQGNSA. The CDR3 sequence is CASSLAGLAGETDTQYF. The CDR3 DNA follows: TGTGCCAGCAGCTTAGCGGGACTAGCGGGGGAAACAGATACGCAGTATTTT.

This chain links TRBV4-1 with TRBJ1-2, with TRBD1 identical over 7 bases. J was trimmed by 5 bases and V by 2 bases; bases with no gene match: 5. Germline CDR1 is MGHRA and CDR2 is YSYEKL. This CDR3 region has 14 residues. This CDR3 reads CASSQSGGGYGYTF. The CDR3 DNA is TGCGCCAGCAGCCAATCAGGGGGAGGATATGGCTACACCTTC.

V gene TRBV18 combines with J gene TRBJ2-1; 9 bases line up with TRBD1. Looked up from germline, CDR1 is KGHSH and CDR2 is LQKENI. The CDR3 has 16 amino acids. V gave up 3 bases and J gave up 4 bases; unmatched junction bases: 7. DNA for the CDR3: TGTGCCAGCTCACCTACGGGACAGGGCATATACAATGAGCAGTTCTTC. This encodes CASSPTGQGIYNEQFF. The whole variable domain, remainder taken from reference TRBV18 and TRBJ2-1, is NAGVMQNPRHLVRRRGQEARLRCSPMKGHSHVYWYRQLPEEGLKFMVYLQKENIIDESGMPKERFSAEFPKEGPSILRIQQVVRGDSAAYFCASSPTGQGIYNEQFFGPGTRLTVL.

This chain connects TRBV2 to TRBJ1-6, with TRBD1 matching over 7 bases. CDR1 SNHLY and CDR2 FYNNEI come from the germline V gene. V shed 6 bases and J 9 bases; nucleotides not matched to a gene: 8. The CDR3 totals 14 residues. CDR3 nucleotides: TGTGCCAGCAGCCCGGAGGGGGCTGCTTCACCCCTCCACTTT. It encodes CASSPEGAASPLHF.

This chain joins TRBV19 and TRBJ1-2; 7 positions agree with TRBD1. V shed 5 bases, J shed 6 bases, and the junction held 15 bases outside the gene matches. The CDR3 is 16 residues long. Looked up from germline, CDR1 is LNHDA and CDR2 is SQIVND (reference sequence). The CDR3 DNA follows: TGTGCCAGTAGTCACACCGCCCCGGGGACAGCTAATGGCTACACCTTC. Its protein product is CASSHTAPGTANGYTF. Based on the CDR3 plus reference TRBV19 and TRBJ1-2, the full variable domain is DGGITQSPKYLFRKEGQNVTLSCEQNLNHDAMYWYRQDPGQGLRLIYYSQIVNDFQKGDIAEGYSVSREKKESFPLTVTSAQKNPTAFYLCASSHTAPGTANGYTFGSGTRLTVV.

This chain connects TRBV10-3 to TRBJ1-1; 7 positions match TRBD1. The CDR3 is 14 amino acids. Germline V gives CDR1 ENHRY, CDR2 SYGVKD. The ends lost 7 bases at V and 3 bases at J; junction bases unmatched: 8. This CDR3 reads CAINNFQGDTEAFF. The CDR3 DNA is TGTGCCATCAATAACTTCCAGGGGGACACTGAAGCTTTCTTT.